The 26 T cell receptor beta chains below come from one sample, sequenced in a study of OX40 agonist ivuxolimab in advanced cancers. Clones were sequenced by immunoSEQ multiplex PCR, and TCRdb holds only the in-frame ones, with some missing. The sample records around 70,000 clones, about 86% being singletons. The source was CD4+ or CD8+ T cells sorted from blood, collected in a trial of the OX40 agonist ivuxolimab. The origin of the receptors is an adult with an advanced solid tumor such as melanoma, head and neck, liver or kidney cancer.

V usage is TRBV27 and J usage is TRBJ2-1, with D perhaps being TRBD1 or TRBD2 (6 bases each). CDR3 length: 13 residues. The germline gives CDR1 MNHEY, CDR2 SMNVEV (reference sequence). Trimming pared 6 bases from V and 9 bases from J, leaving 15 bases between. The CDR3 loop reads CASSLGGSIEQFF. The CDR3 DNA sequence: TGTGCCAGCAGCCTCGGGGGCTCTATTGAGCAGTTCTTC.

The chain joins TRBV6-1 to TRBJ2-7; 9 nucleotides agree with TRBD1. In germline, CDR1 is MNHNS, CDR2 SASEGT. CDR3 length: 15 residues. V dropped 6 bases and J dropped 12; count of bases not matched to a gene: 18. CDR3 residues: CASRTIPTGGARLYF. The CDR3 DNA follows: TGTGCCAGCAGGACAATTCCGACAGGGGGAGCGCGGCTGTACTTC.

The chain joins TRBV2 to TRBJ2-7; D tentatively reads TRBD1 or TRBD2 (5 bases each). Germline V gives CDR1 SNHLY, CDR2 FYNNEI. Deletions cut 3 bases from V and 2 bases from J, with 14 bases between. CDR3 size: 15 residues. CDR3 coding DNA: TGTGCCAGCAGTGACCCCCGGGACGCTGCCTACGAGCAGTACTTC. Translated: CASSDPRDAAYEQYF.

This clone was detected only a few times. The rearrangement uses TRBV5-6 and TRBJ1-6; D ambiguous. The germline CDR1 and CDR2 sequences are SGHDT and YYEEEE. CDR3 length: 13 residues. V was shortened by 1 base and J by 8 bases, with 7 bases between the two germline ends. The CDR3 region is CASSLFLDSPLHF. The DNA for the CDR3 is TGTGCCAGCAGCTTGTTTCTTGATTCACCCCTCCACTTT.

The chain uses TRBV2 and TRBJ2-2; D is perhaps TRBD2 (5 bases). This CDR3 contains 16 residues. Trimming left V 8 bases short and J 2 bases short, with 18 bases between. Germline V CDR1 and CDR2: SNHLY, FYNNEI. This chain's CDR3 is CASRSQVEGNTGELFF. DNA of the CDR3: TGTGCCAGCCGGTCCCAAGTAGAGGGAAACACCGGGGAGCTGTTTTTT.

This rearrangement joins TRBV7-9 to TRBJ1-1, with D possibly TRBD1 on 6 matching bases. This CDR3 has 15 residues. Germline lookup yields CDR1 SEHNR and CDR2 FQNEAQ (reference sequence). V lost 2 bases to trimming and J lost 6 bases, with 16 bases between them. CDR3 loop: CASSLIQGKRSEAFF. For the CDR3, the DNA is TGTGCCAGCAGCTTAATACAGGGAAAAAGATCTGAAGCTTTCTTT.

About this clone: This may arise from a read error, as a much more abundant clone is one base away. CDR3 region: CASNAVGGWEQYF. As DNA, the CDR3 is TGTGCCAGCAACGCCGTCGGAGGATGGGAGCAGTACTTC. The chain recombines TRBV2 with TRBJ2-7, with D perhaps matching TRBD2 (5 bases). Trimming pared 7 bases from V and 7 bases from J, leaving 17 bases between. The CDR3 contains 13 residues. The V gene's germline CDR1 is SNHLY and CDR2 FYNNEI. The whole variable domain, remainder taken from reference TRBV2 and TRBJ2-7, is EPEVTQTPSHQVTQMGQEVILRCVPISNHLYFYWYRQILGQKVEFLVSFYNNEISEKSEIFDDQFSVERPDGSNFTLKIRSTKLEDSAMYFCASNAVGGWEQYFGPGTRLTVT.

This chain joins TRBV18 and TRBJ1-1; no reliable D call. The CDR3 consists of 14 residues. The V gene's germline CDR1 is KGHSH and CDR2 LQKENI. V gave up 7 bases and J gave up 1 base, with 13 bases separating them. For the CDR3, the DNA is TGTGCCAGCTTACCCAGGCAGCAGAACACTGAAGCTTTCTTT. It codes for CASLPRQQNTEAFF.

The rearrangement links TRBV7-2 to TRBJ2-1; no clear D gene. The germline V and J ends were trimmed by 4 bases and 2 bases, with 12 bases remaining between them. The CDR3 runs 15 residues. The germline V gene has CDR1 SGHTA and CDR2 FQGNSA. The CDR3 loop reads CASSSDPGPYNEQFF. The CDR3 nucleotides read TGTGCCAGCAGCTCCGACCCGGGCCCCTACAATGAGCAGTTCTTC.

CDR3 in amino acids: CASSLTSGGIDGYTF. The CDR3 nucleotides read TGTGCCAGCAGCTTAACTTCCGGGGGCATTGATGGCTACACCTTC. The chain employs TRBV7-3 and TRBJ1-2; D may be TRBD1 (6 bases). Trimming pared 0 bases from V and 6 bases from J, leaving 14 bases between. Per germline, CDR1 SGHTA and CDR2 FQGTGA. The CDR3 totals 15 residues. Variable domain in full (rest from reference TRBV7-3 and TRBJ1-2): GAGVSQTPSNKVTEKGKYVELRCDPISGHTALYWYRQSLGQGPEFLIYFQGTGAADDSGLPNDRFFAVRPEGSVSTLKIQRTERGDSAVYLCASSLTSGGIDGYTFGSGTRLTVV.

The chain links TRBV27 to TRBJ2-3; possibly TRBD2 for D (5 bases). CDR1 and CDR2 (germline): MNHEY, SMNVEV (reference sequence). The germline V and J ends were trimmed by 5 bases and 5 bases, with 11 bases remaining between them. The CDR3 loop spans 13 amino acids. CDR3 coding DNA: TGTGCCAGCAGTAGACTAACGGGAGATACGCAGTATTTT. Translating it yields CASSRLTGDTQYF.

V usage is TRBV28 and J usage is TRBJ2-7; tentatively, D is TRBD2 (5 bases). Germline CDR1 MDHEN, CDR2 SYDVKM. The V gene lost 5 bases and the J gene lost 2 bases, with 10 bases spanning the gap. There are 13 residues in the CDR3. The CDR3 sequence: CASSGLYTYEQYF. The DNA of the CDR3 is TGTGCCAGCAGTGGACTTTATACCTACGAGCAGTACTTC.

The rearrangement uses TRBV5-4 and TRBJ2-7, with a weak D call TRBD2 (6 bases). Germline assignment: CDR1 SGHNT and CDR2 YYREEE (reference sequence). The CDR3 consists of 13 residues. With 3 bases removed from V and 2 bases from J, the gap between germline ends came to 9 bases. The CDR3 DNA sequence: TGTGCCAGCAGCTGGGGGGAGCCCTACGAGCAGTACTTC. This gives the protein CASSWGEPYEQYF. The variable domain in full, completed from reference TRBV5-4 and TRBJ2-7, reads ETGVTQSPTHLIKTRGQQVTLRCSSQSGHNTVSWYQQALGQGPQFIFQYYREEENGRGNFPPRFSGLQFPNYSSELNVNALELDDSALYLCASSWGEPYEQYFGPGTRLTVT.

This clone is a singleton in its sample. The genes are TRBV19 and TRBJ1-1; 10 bases fit TRBD1. CDR3 length: 17 amino acids. V lost 9 bases to trimming and J lost 3 bases; unmatched junction nucleotides: 16. Per germline, CDR1 LNHDA and CDR2 SQIVND (reference sequence). The CDR3 sequence: CASRYRDRGLSDTEAFF. For the CDR3, the DNA is TGTGCCAGCCGGTACCGAGACAGGGGGCTCAGCGACACTGAAGCTTTCTTT.

The J gene is TRBJ2-1, the V gene TRBV19; a weak D match, TRBD2 (5 bases). With 3 bases removed from V and 5 bases from J, the gap between germline ends came to 14 bases. CDR1 and CDR2 (germline): LNHDA, SQIVND (reference sequence). This CDR3 has 15 residues. The CDR3 DNA sequence: TGTGCCAGTAGTATCCTCGGGATAGCGAACAATGAGCAGTTCTTC. Amino acid sequence: CASSILGIANNEQFF.

The V gene is TRBV2, the J gene TRBJ1-5, with 7 nucleotides matching TRBD1. The junction had 5 bases not matched to a gene; V was cut back by 2 bases and J by 7 bases. CDR1 is SNHLY and CDR2 is FYNNEI in the germline V gene. This CDR3 spans 14 amino acids. The CDR3 sequence: CASSERGGEQPQHF. Here the CDR3 DNA reads TGTGCCAGCAGTGAAAGAGGGGGCGAGCAGCCCCAGCATTTT.

A note on this clone: Other DNA sequences from this sample encode an identical CDR3 as well. The chain carries TRBV7-9 and TRBJ2-7; 14 bases line up with TRBD2. J lost 7 bases, V lost 8 bases, and 10 bases had no gene match. The CDR3 contains 15 residues. CDR1 and CDR2 (germline): SEHNR, FQNEAQ (reference sequence). The CDR3 DNA is TGTGCCAGCGTAGAGGGGACTAGCGGGAGTTGGGAGCAGTACTTC. The encoded protein is CASVEGTSGSWEQYF.

The rearrangement links TRBV6-1 to TRBJ2-5, with 7 bases matching TRBD2. Trimming removed 6 bases from V and 5 bases from J; junction bases left unmatched: 9. The CDR3 is made up of 14 amino acids. The germline V gene encodes CDR1 MNHNS and CDR2 SASEGT. The CDR3 coding sequence is TGTGCCAGCAGCCAAGGACTCGGGGGGGAGACCCAGTACTTC. It translates to CASSQGLGGETQYF.

This chain links TRBV21-1 with TRBJ2-7; the table's D call TRBD2 went unverified against the DNA. TRBV21-1 is noted as a pseudogene. The CDR3 is 15 residues long. The CDR3 reads CASSFLRRAPYEQYF. As DNA, the CDR3 is TGTGCCAGCAGCTTTCTCCGGAGGGCTCCCTACGAGCAGTACTTC.

The CDR3: CASSALDAAGELFF. The CDR3 DNA reads as TGTGCCAGCAGCGCCCTAGATGCTGCCGGGGAGCTGTTTTTT. V usage is TRBV7-9 and J usage is TRBJ2-2; D is unclear. With 5 bases removed from V and 6 bases from J, the gap between germline ends came to 13 bases. CDR1 SEHNR and CDR2 FQNEAQ come from the germline V gene (reference sequence). This CDR3 has 14 residues.

The chain has TRBV5-4 and TRBJ1-1; D remains unclear. Germline V gene lookup returns CDR1 SGHNT and CDR2 YYREEE (reference sequence). This CDR3 contains 13 residues. V lost 3 bases, J lost 1 base, and 7 bases lay in between. CDR3 region: CASSSTTNTEAFF. The CDR3 DNA reads as TGTGCCAGCAGCTCGACAACGAACACTGAAGCTTTCTTT.

In its sample, this clone was seen once. The J gene is TRBJ2-5, the V gene TRBV7-9; possible D gene TRBD2, 5 bases. The CDR3 is made up of 14 amino acids. From germline, CDR1 is SEHNR and CDR2 FQNEAQ (reference sequence). Deletions cut 2 bases from V and 2 bases from J, with 9 bases between. CDR3 sequence reads: CASSLSGGQETQYF. CDR3 nucleotides: TGTGCCAGCAGCTTAAGCGGCGGACAAGAGACCCAGTACTTC.

The chain joins TRBV28 to TRBJ2-1, with D perhaps matching TRBD1 or TRBD2 (5 bases each). The CDR3 spans 14 residues. Germline CDR1 is MDHEN and CDR2 is SYDVKM. The V gene lost 7 bases and the J gene lost 2 bases, with 12 bases spanning the gap. CDR3 in DNA: TGTGCCAGCAATCGGGACCGAACCTACAATGAGCAGTTCTTC. Protein sequence: CASNRDRTYNEQFF.

This clone was seen just once. The rearrangement joins TRBV7-9 to TRBJ1-4, with D possibly being TRBD1 (5 bases). The CDR3 totals 12 residues. V gave up 9 bases and J gave up 10 bases, with 15 bases separating them. CDR1 is SEHNR, CDR2 FQNEAQ, per germline (reference sequence). As DNA, the CDR3 is TGTGCCAGGGGGGGACCCGACGGAAAACTGTTTTTT. It codes for CARGGPDGKLFF.

CDR3 region: CASRIAGALETQYF. As DNA, the CDR3 is TGTGCCAGCAGAATAGCGGGAGCCCTTGAGACCCAGTACTTC. This chain joins TRBV7-8 and TRBJ2-5; 9 nucleotides line up with TRBD2. J gave up 5 bases and V 6 bases, and 7 bases lay outside the gene matches. Germline lookup yields CDR1 SGHVS and CDR2 FQNEAQ. CDR3 length: 14 amino acids.

J is TRBJ1-1 and V is TRBV30; tentatively, D is TRBD1 (5 bases). This CDR3 is built from 15 residues. The V end lost 2 bases, the J end lost 1 base, and 14 bases lay between the germline ends. Germline V gives CDR1 GTSNPN, CDR2 SVGIG (reference sequence). CDR3 nucleotides: TGTGCCTGGAGTAGCTTAGGGGCGGCGAACACTGAAGCTTTCTTT. Translating it yields CAWSSLGAANTEAFF.